The text below deals with one T cell receptor beta chain. Its target is not known. This sample stems from a study of cytomegalovirus exposure and HLA in healthy donors. The primer mix had 60 Vbeta and 13 Jbeta primers. Only in-frame clones appear in the TCRdb table, and some are missing; sequencing was by immunoSEQ multiplex PCR. The repertoire holds fewer than 85,000 clones, about 79% seen once, with 5% to 7% in the top ten. General study points: According to a later analysis, most TCR beta chains associated with CMV appeared HLA-restricted.

This CDR3 has 17 residues. Germline values: CDR1 SGHTA, CDR2 FQGNSA. V was pared by 4 bases and J by 1 base, with 10 bases of the junction left unmatched. The chain links TRBV7-2 to TRBJ2-3; TRBD2 matches at 8 bases. The sequencing sample was made of PBMCs. This clonotype was obtained from a man younger than 35 in good health and CMV-seropositive. The DNA of the CDR3 is TGTGCCAGCAGCTCCAGGGGCGGGAGGAGGGGCACAGATACGCAGTATTTT. Its protein product is CASSSRGGRRGTDTQYF.